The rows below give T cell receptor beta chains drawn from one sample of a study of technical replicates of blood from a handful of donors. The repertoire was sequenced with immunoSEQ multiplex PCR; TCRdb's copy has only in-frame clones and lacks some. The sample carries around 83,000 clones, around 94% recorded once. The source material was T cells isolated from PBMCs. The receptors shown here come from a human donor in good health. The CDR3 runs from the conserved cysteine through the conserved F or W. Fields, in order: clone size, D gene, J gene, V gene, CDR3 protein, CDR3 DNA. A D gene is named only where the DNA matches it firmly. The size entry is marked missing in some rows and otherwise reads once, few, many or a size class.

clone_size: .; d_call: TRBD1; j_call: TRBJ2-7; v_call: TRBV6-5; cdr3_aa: CASSDRGGLGEQYF; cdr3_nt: TGTGCCAGCAGCGACAGGGGGGGGCTCGGCGAGCAGTACTTC
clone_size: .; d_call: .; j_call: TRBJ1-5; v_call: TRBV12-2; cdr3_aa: CASRPTGQGCDQPQHF; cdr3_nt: TGTGCAAGTCGCCCTACGGGACAGGGGTGTGATCAGCCCCAGCATTTT
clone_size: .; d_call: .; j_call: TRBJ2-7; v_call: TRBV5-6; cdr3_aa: CASSLVGGNEQYF; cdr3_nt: TGTGCCAGCAGCTTGGTGGGGGGAAACGAGCAGTACTTC
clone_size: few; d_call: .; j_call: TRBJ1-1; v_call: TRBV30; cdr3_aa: CAWSERPGEEAFF; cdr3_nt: TGTGCCTGGAGTGAACGCCCGGGAGAGGAAGCTTTCTTT
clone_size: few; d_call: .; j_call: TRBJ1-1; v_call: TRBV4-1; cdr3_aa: CASSRQPVLMNTEAFF; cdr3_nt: TGCGCCAGCAGCCGACAACCCGTCCTAATGAACACTGAAGCTTTCTTT
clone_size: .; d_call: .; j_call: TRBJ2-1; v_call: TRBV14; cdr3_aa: CASSQDPLSGSPPYNEQFF; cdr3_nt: TGTGCCAGCAGCCAAGATCCCCTTTCCGGTAGCCCTCCCTACAATGAGCAGTTCTTC
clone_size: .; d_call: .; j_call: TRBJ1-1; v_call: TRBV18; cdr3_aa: CASCPTETTEAFF; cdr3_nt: TGTGCCAGCTGCCCGACAGAAACCACTGAAGCTTTCTTT
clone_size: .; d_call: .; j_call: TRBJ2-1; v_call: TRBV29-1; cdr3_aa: CSGVLDSYNEQFF; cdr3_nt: TGCAGCGGAGTACTAGACTCCTACAATGAGCAGTTCTTC
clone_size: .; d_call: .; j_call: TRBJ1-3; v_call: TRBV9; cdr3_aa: CASSVAGQSTDTIYF; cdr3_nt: TGTGCCAGCAGCGTAGCCGGACAGTCTACGGACACCATATATTTT
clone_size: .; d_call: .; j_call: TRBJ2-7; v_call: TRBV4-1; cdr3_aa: CASSSLPDRSYEQYF; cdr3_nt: TGCGCCAGCAGCTCACTACCCGACAGGTCCTACGAGCAGTACTTC
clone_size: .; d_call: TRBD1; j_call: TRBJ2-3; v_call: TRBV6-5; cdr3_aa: CASWKGASTDTQYF; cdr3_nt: TGTGCCAGCTGGAAGGGGGCTAGCACAGATACGCAGTATTTT
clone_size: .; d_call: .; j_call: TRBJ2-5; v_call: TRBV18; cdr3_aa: CASSPLSGSETQYF; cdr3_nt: TGTGCCAGCTCACCTCTGAGCGGGTCGGAGACCCAGTACTTC
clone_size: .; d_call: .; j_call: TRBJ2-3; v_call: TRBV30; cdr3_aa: CAWSVQGVDTQYF; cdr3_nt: TGTGCCTGGAGTGTACAGGGTGTAGATACGCAGTATTTT
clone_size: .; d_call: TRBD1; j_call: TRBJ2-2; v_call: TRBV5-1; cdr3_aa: CASSRPGQGGTGELFF; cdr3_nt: TGCGCCAGCAGCCGCCCGGGACAGGGCGGCACCGGGGAGCTGTTTTTT
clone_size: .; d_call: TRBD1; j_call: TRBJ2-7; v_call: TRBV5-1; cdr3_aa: CASSLAQGAIYEQYF; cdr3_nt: TGCGCCAGCAGCTTGGCCCAGGGGGCTATCTACGAGCAGTACTTC
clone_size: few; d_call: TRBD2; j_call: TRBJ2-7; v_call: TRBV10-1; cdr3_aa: CASSEWEGGKCILSYEQYF; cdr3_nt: TGCGCCAGCAGTGAGTGGGAGGGAGGGAAGTGCATCCTCTCCTACGAGCAGTACTTC
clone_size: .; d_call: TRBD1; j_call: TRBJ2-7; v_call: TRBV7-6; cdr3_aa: CASSTGTGITYEQYF; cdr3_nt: TGTGCCAGCAGCACCGGGACAGGTATCACCTACGAGCAGTACTTC
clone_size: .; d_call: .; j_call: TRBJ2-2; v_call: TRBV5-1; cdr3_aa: CASSYTTESANTGELFF; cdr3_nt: TGCGCCAGCAGCTATACAACGGAAAGCGCGAACACCGGGGAGCTGTTTTTT
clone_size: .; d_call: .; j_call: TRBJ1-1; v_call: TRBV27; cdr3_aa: CASSVKEGTEAFF; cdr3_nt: TGTGCCAGCAGTGTGAAGGAGGGCACTGAAGCTTTCTTT
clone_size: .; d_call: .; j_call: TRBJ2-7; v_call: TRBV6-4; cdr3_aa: CASSEQMSSSYEQYF; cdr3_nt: TGTGCCAGCAGTGAACAAATGTCTAGCTCCTACGAGCAGTACTTC
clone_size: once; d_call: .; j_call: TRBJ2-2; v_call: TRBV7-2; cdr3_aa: CASSFYYGREKAGELFF; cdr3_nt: TGTGCCAGCAGCTTTTATTACGGGAGAGAAAAGGCCGGGGAGCTGTTTTTT
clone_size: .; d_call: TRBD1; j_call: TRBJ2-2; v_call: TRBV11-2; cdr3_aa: CASSFAYRGTGELFF; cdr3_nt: TGTGCCAGCAGTTTCGCCTACAGGGGCACCGGGGAGCTGTTTTTT
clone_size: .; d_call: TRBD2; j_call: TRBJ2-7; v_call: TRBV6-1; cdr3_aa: CASSDTGGREQYF; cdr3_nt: TGTGCCAGCAGTGACACGGGGGGGCGCGAGCAGTACTTC
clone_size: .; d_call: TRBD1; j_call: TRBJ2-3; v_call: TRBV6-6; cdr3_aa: CASSHGTGGIGDTQYF; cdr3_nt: TGTGCCAGCAGTCACGGGACAGGGGGTATCGGAGATACGCAGTATTTT
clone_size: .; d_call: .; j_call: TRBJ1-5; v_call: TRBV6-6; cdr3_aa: CASSYGEGGNQPQHF; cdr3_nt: TGTGCCAGCAGTTACGGGGAGGGAGGCAATCAGCCCCAGCATTTT
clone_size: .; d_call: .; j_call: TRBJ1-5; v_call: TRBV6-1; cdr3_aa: CASSEQAGQQHF; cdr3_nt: TGTGCCAGCAGTGAGCAGGCCGGACAGCAGCATTTT
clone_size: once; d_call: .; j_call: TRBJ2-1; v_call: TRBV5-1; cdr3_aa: CASSLYSVSSYNEQFF; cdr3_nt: TGCGCCAGCAGCCTGTATAGCGTGAGCTCCTACAATGAGCAGTTCTTC
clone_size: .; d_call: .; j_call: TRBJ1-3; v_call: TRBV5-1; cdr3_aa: CASREDGDAGNTIYF; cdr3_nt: TGCGCCAGCAGGGAGGACGGCGACGCTGGAAACACCATATATTTT
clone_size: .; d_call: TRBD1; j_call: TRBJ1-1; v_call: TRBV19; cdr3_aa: CASSTRQGYTEAFF; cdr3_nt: TGTGCCAGTAGTACCCGACAGGGATACACTGAAGCTTTCTTT
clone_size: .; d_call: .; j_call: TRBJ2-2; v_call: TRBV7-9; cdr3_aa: CASSFLNTGELFF; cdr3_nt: TGTGCCAGCAGCTTCCTTAACACCGGGGAGCTGTTTTTT
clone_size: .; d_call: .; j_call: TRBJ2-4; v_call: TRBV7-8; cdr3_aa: CASSLGVGGALVQYF; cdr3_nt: TGTGCCAGCAGCTTAGGCGTTGGGGGGGCATTGGTTCAGTACTTC
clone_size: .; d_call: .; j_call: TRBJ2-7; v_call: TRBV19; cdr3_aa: CASSILSSFSEQYF; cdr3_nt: TGTGCCAGTAGTATTTTGTCGTCCTTTAGTGAGCAGTACTTC
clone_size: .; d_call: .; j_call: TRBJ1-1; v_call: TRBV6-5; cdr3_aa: CASSPDSRTEAFF; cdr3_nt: TGTGCCAGCAGTCCGGACAGCCGAACTGAAGCTTTCTTT
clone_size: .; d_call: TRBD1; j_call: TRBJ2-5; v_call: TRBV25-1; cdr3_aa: CASSSRQGARETQYF; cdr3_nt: TGTGCCAGCAGCTCTCGACAGGGGGCGAGGGAGACCCAGTACTTC
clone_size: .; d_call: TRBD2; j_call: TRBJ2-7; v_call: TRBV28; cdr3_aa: CASSLIGGSYEQYF; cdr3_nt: TGTGCCAGCAGTTTGATCGGGGGGAGCTACGAGCAGTACTTC
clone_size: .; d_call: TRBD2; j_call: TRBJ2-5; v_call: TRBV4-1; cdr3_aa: CASSRWTSGPQETQYF; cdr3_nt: TGCGCCAGCAGCCGCTGGACTAGCGGACCCCAAGAGACCCAGTACTTC
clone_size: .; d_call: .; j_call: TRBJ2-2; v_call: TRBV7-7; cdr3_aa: CASSFGSGGAGTGELFF; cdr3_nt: TGTGCCAGCAGCTTCGGTTCTGGGGGCGCGGGCACCGGGGAGCTGTTTTTT
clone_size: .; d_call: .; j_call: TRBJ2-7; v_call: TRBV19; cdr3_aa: CASSPMRVAYEQYF; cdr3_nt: TGTGCCAGTAGTCCCATGAGGGTCGCATACGAGCAGTACTTC
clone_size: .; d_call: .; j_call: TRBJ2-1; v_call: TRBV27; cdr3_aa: CASSLTGPTGSEQFF; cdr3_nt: TGTGCCAGCAGTTTAACAGGCCCTACCGGCAGTGAGCAGTTCTTC
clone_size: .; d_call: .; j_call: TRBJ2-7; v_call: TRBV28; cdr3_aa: CASQGSPSYEQYF; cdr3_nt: TGTGCCAGCCAGGGGAGCCCTTCCTACGAGCAGTACTTC
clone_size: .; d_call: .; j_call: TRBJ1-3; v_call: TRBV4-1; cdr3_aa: CASSQPRDSGNTIYF; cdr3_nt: TGCGCCAGCAGCCAACCCAGGGACTCTGGAAACACCATATATTTT
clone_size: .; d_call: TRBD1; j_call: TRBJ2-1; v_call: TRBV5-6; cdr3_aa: CASSGPGTGPYGEQFF; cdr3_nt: TGTGCCAGCAGCGGACCCGGGACAGGACCTTACGGTGAGCAGTTCTTC
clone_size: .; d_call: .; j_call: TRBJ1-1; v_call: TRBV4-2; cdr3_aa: CASSPEARDTEAFF; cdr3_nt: TGTGCCAGCAGCCCCGAGGCGAGGGACACTGAAGCTTTCTTT
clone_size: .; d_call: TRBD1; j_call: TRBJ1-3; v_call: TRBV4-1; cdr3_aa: CASSHVGRDRGNTIYF; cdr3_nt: TGCGCCAGCAGCCATGTTGGTAGGGACAGAGGAAACACCATATATTTT
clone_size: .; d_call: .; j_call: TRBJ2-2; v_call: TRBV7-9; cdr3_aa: CASSVSESPGELFF; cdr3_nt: TGTGCCAGCAGCGTTAGCGAATCCCCCGGGGAGCTGTTTTTT
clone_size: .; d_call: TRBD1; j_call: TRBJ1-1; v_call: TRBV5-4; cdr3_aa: CASSLVGQGNTEAFF; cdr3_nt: TGTGCCAGCAGCTTGGTAGGACAGGGCAACACTGAAGCTTTCTTT
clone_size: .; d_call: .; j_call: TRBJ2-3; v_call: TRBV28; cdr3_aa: CASSSPGGTSTDTQYF; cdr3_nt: TGTGCCAGCAGTTCCCCCGGCGGAACGAGCACAGATACGCAGTATTTT
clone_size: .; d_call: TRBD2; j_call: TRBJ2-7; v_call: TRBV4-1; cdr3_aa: CASSQVGGTRAYEQYF; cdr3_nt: TGCGCCAGCAGCCAAGTCGGGGGGACCAGGGCCTACGAGCAGTACTTC
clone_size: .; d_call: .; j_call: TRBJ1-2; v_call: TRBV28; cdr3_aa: CASSPGHGGNYGYTF; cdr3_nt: TGTGCCAGCAGTCCCGGACACGGAGGGAACTATGGCTACACCTTC
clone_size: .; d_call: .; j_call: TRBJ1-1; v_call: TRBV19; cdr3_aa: CASSTGHKNTEAFF; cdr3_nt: TGTGCCAGTAGTACTGGACACAAGAACACTGAAGCTTTCTTT
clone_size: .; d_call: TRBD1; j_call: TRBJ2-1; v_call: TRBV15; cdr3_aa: CATSSPGTGIGNSYNEQFF; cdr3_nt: TGTGCCACCAGCAGTCCCGGGACAGGGATCGGGAACTCCTACAATGAGCAGTTCTTC
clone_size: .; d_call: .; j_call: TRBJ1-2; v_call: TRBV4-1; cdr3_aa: CASSQVQGSIGYTF; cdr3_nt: TGCGCCAGCAGCCAAGTACAGGGCTCGATTGGCTACACCTTC